This TCR beta chain was sequenced in a study of cytomegalovirus exposure and HLA in healthy donors. As for the study in general: From donors who were HLA-typed, an early data release held around 85 million unique TCRs.

Turning to this clone: The target antigen is unknown.

A multiplex PCR was run with 60 Vbeta primers and 13 Jbeta primers. Only in-frame clones appear in the TCRdb table, and some are missing; sequencing was by immunoSEQ multiplex PCR. The repertoire holds about 160,000 clones, roughly three quarters seen once, with approximately 6.9% in the top ten. Study-wide results and limits: The productive fraction for most TCR beta V segments was about 87% or about 30% in an earlier analysis. Highly shared variants forming one cluster were likely a sequencing artifact.

The germline gives CDR1 MGHRA, CDR2 YSYEKL. Between the trimmed V and J ends, which lost 2 bases and 0 bases, there was a span of 26 bases. This CDR3 is built from 21 residues. This chain connects TRBV4-1 to TRBJ2-1; D perhaps matches TRBD2 (8 bases). The receptor was isolated from a man aged 35-49 years in good health and CMV-seropositive. Specimen: PBMCs. CDR3: CASSQNAGGRGATLSYNEQFF. In DNA, the CDR3 is TGCGCCAGCAGCCAAAACGCAGGGGGGCGGGGGGCCACCCTCTCCTACAATGAGCAGTTCTTC.